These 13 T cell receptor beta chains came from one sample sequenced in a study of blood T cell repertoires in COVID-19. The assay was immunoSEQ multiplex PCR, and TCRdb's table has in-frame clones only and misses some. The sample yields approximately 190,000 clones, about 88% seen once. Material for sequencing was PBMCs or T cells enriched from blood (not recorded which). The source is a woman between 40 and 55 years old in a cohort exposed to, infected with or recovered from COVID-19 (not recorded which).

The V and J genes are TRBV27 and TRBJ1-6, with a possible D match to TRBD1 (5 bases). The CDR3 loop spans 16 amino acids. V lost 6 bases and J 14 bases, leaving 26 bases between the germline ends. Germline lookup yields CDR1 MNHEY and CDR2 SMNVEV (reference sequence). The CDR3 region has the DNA TGTGCCAGCAGGGCCCTTCTGGGGGACTGGTCTACGGCCCTCCACTTT. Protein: CASRALLGDWSTALHF.

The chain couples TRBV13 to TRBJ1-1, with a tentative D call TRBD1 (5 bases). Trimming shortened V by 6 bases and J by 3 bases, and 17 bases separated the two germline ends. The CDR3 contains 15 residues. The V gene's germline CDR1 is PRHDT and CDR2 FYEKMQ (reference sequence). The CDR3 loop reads CASRSQGPSDTEAFF. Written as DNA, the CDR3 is TGTGCCAGCAGAAGTCAGGGTCCCAGTGACACTGAAGCTTTCTTT.

The CDR3 coding sequence is TGTGCCAGCAGCCGGACAGGGTCATTCGGAAACACCATATATTTT. Its protein product is CASSRTGSFGNTIYF. The chain uses TRBV11-2 and TRBJ1-3, with TRBD1 matching 8 bases. The CDR3 spans 15 residues. With V trimmed by 5 bases and J by 4 bases, 7 bases remained unmatched. The germline gives CDR1 SGHAT, CDR2 FQNNGV.

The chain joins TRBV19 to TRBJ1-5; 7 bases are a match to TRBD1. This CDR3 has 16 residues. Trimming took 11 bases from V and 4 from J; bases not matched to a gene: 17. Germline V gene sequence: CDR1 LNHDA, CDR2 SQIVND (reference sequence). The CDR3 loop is CASQYWGQNLNQPQHF. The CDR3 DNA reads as TGTGCCTCCCAATATTGGGGACAGAACCTTAATCAGCCCCAGCATTTT.

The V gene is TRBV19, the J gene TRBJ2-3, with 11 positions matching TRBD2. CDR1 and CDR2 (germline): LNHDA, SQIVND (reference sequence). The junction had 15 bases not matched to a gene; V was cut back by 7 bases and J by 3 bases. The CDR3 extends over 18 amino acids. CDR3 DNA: TGTGCCAGTAACCCAGAGGCTAGCGGGGGGTGGGGGACAGATACGCAGTATTTT. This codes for CASNPEASGGWGTDTQYF.

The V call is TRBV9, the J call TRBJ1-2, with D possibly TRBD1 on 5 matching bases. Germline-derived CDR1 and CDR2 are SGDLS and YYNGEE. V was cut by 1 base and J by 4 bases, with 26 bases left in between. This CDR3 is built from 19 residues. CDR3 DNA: TGTGCCAGCAGCGTACAATATACCCAGGGTGGGCAGGGCGGCTATGGCTACACCTTC. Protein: CASSVQYTQGGQGGYGYTF. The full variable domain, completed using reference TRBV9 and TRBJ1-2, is DSGVTQTPKHLITATGQRVTLRCSPRSGDLSVYWYQQSLDQGLQFLIQYYNGEERAKGNILERFSAQQFPDLHSELNLSSLELGDSALYFCASSVQYTQGGQGGYGYTFGSGTRLTVV.

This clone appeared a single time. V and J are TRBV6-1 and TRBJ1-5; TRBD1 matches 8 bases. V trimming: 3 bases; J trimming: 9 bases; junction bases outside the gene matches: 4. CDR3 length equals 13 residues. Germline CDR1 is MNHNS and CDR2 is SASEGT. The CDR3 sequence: CASSERTGRPQHF. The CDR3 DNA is TGTGCCAGCAGTGAGAGGACAGGGCGGCCCCAGCATTTT.

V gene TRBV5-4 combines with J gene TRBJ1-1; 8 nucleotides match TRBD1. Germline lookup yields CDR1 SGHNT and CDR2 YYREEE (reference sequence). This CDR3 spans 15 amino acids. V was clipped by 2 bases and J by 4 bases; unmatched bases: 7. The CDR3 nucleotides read TGTGCCAGCAGCTTCATGGGACAGGTTCTCACTGAAGCTTTCTTT. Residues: CASSFMGQVLTEAFF.

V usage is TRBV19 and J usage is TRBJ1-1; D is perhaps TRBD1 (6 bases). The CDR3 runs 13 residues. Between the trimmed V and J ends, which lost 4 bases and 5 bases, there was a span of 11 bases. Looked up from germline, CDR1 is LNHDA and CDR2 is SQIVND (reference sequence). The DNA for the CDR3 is TGTGCCAGTAGTAGCAGGGGTTGGACTGAAGCTTTCTTT. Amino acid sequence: CASSSRGWTEAFF.

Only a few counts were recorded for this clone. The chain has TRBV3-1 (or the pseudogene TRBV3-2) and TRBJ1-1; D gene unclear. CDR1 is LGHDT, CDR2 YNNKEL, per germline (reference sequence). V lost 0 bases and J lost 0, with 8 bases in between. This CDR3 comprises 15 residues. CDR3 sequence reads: CASSQEWALNTEAFF. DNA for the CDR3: TGTGCCAGCAGCCAAGAATGGGCCTTGAACACTGAAGCTTTCTTT.

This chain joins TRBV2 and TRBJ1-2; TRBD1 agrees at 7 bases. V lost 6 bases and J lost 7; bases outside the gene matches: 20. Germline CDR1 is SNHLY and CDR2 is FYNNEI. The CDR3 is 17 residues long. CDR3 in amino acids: CASRRTPFGTGEAGYTF. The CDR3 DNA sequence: TGTGCCAGCAGAAGAACCCCATTTGGAACAGGGGAGGCTGGCTACACCTTC.

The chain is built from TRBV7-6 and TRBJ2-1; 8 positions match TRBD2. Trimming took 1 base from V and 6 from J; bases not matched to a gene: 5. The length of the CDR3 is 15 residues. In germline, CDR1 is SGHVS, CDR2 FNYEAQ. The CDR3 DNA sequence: TGTGCCAGCAGCTTAGTTTTCGCGGGAGGCAATGAGCAGTTCTTC. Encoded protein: CASSLVFAGGNEQFF.

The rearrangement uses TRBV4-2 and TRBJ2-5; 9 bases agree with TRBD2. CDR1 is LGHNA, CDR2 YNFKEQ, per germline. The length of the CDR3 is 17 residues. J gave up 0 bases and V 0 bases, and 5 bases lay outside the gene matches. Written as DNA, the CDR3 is TGTGCCAGCAGCCAAGAATCGGCGGGAGGGTACCAAGAGACCCAGTACTTC. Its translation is CASSQESAGGYQETQYF.